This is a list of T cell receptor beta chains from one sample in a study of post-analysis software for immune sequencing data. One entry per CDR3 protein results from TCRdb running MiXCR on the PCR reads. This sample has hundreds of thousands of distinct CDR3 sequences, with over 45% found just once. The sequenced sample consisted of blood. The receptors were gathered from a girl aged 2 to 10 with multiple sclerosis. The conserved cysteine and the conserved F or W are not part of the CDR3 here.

CDR3 protein: ASSHRDYEQY
J gene: TRBJ2-7
V gene: TRBV14

CDR3 protein: ASSLMGQRSETQY
J gene: TRBJ2-5
V gene: TRBV5-1

CDR3 protein: ASSLGPGLNEQY
J gene: TRBJ2-7
V gene: TRBV5-5

CDR3 protein: SALSGTHYEQY
J gene: TRBJ2-7
V gene: TRBV20-1

CDR3 protein: SASSQAEKLF
J gene: TRBJ1-4
V gene: TRBV20-1

CDR3 protein: ASSKIDVYGYT
J gene: TRBJ1-2
V gene: TRBV21-1

CDR3 protein: ASSQDLGMPYEQY
J gene: TRBJ2-7
V gene: TRBV4-1

CDR3 protein: ASSLDGRDTQY
J gene: TRBJ2-3
V gene: TRBV5-1

CDR3 protein: ASKGQGVSEQY
J gene: NA
V gene: TRBV19

CDR3 protein: ASSLLAGVPTDTQY
J gene: TRBJ2-3
V gene: TRBV12-3/TRBV12-4

CDR3 protein: SASAGAAETQY
J gene: TRBJ2-5
V gene: TRBV20-1

CDR3 protein: GVEPGLYGYT
J gene: TRBJ1-2
V gene: TRBV29-1

CDR3 protein: ASSLSGGAPVDTQY
J gene: TRBJ2-3
V gene: TRBV7-9

CDR3 protein: ASFRGGGFTYNEQF
J gene: TRBJ2-1
V gene: TRBV7-2

CDR3 protein: ASSVPTYQETQY
J gene: TRBJ2-5
V gene: TRBV7-2

CDR3 protein: ASSLDAGGGTGELF
J gene: TRBJ2-2
V gene: TRBV5-4

CDR3 protein: ASNTGLAKNIQY
J gene: TRBJ2-4
V gene: TRBV12-3/TRBV12-4